The clone carrying this T cell receptor (beta chain) was found a few times. This sample was included in a study of shared clonotypes between healthy human individuals. TCRdb keeps only in-frame clones here, not all; method: immunoSEQ multiplex PCR. The table shows fewer than 500,000 clones, with roughly 85% occurring only once. This receptor was identified in a woman aged 40 to 49 in good health. Some clones in this sample may be carry-over from other donors' samples. The sample comprised PBMCs.

In DNA, the CDR3 is TGTGCCAGCAGCCAAGAATTAACTAGCGGGATCAATGAGCAGTTCTTC. This sequence encodes CASSQELTSGINEQFF. J is TRBJ2-1 and V is TRBV14, with 10 bases aligning to TRBD2. V gave up 0 bases and J gave up 6 bases; unmatched junction bases: 5. Germline CDR1 and CDR2: SGHDN and FVKESK. The CDR3 spans 16 residues. Complete variable domain (other parts from reference TRBV14 and TRBJ2-1): EAGVTQFPSHSVIEKGQTVTLRCDPISGHDNLYWYRRVMGKEIKFLLHFVKESKQDESGMPNNRFLAERTGGTYSTLKVQPAELEDSGVYFCASSQELTSGINEQFFGPGTRLTVL.